This entry concerns a single T cell receptor delta chain. This clone was recorded many times. Its antigen is not yet known. Base-call qualities are not available, and no considerably larger clone is one nucleotide away. Library generation was performed with multiplex PCR. Sequencing instrument: Illumina MiSeq. From each sorted gammadelta T cell sample, both TCR gamma (TRG) and TCR delta (TRD) chains were sequenced. On the authors' methods: The repertoire analyses used clonotype tree plots, the accumulated frequency of the top 20 clonotypes, and diversity index (DI) and D75 metrics. In TCRdb, clones were called once more from the public reads by CATT, and rows of identical DNA were later combined. These V and J calls are TCRdb output, not the study's own analysis. The table for this sample lists over 55,000 delta-chain clones; about 1.5% of them were counted only once. About 15% of the sample belongs to the ten largest clones.

For bulk TCR repertoire analysis, Vgamma9/Vdelta2+ and Vdelta2-negative gammadelta T cell populations were flow-sorted out of peripheral blood mononuclear cells. Counted from cysteine to phenylalanine, this CDR3 has 22 amino acids. Only the CDR3 DNA is retained, 66 bases long and in frame from the first base. From a lookup of the germline V gene, CDR1 and CDR2 are TSWWSYY and QGS. V is pruned by 1 base and J by 8 bases, leaving 30 bases of the junction without a gene match. This sample was included in a study of γδ T cells in repeated Plasmodium falciparum infection (dated by TCRdb to the early 2020s). As for the study more broadly: In the natural-infection arm, Malian children exposed to intense seasonal malaria transmission were enrolled and compared against age and gender matched Australian children. Using both natural infection in Mali and controlled human malaria infection, the study looked at the way repeated Plasmodium falciparum infection shapes the human gammadelta T cell repertoire. Samples from controlled-infection subjects were taken at baseline, right before selected infections, and 21 days after each infection. Malian gammadelta TCR repertoires were analysed cross-sectionally during no-transmission periods and longitudinally across acute febrile malaria episodes. Five malaria-naive U.S. adults underwent four controlled human malaria infections by bites from P. falciparum NF54-infected Anopheles stephensi mosquitoes over approximately 640 days.

General findings and caveats noted by the study authors: Vgamma9/Vdelta2+ TCR repertoires kept a highly stable polyclonal repertoire across time and infection, and many TCRgamma sequences overlapped between individuals. Compared with Australian children, Malian children appeared to have Vdelta2-negative gammadelta TCR repertoires that were more clonally expanded, less diverse and less shared. Generalizability was limited because the Malian cohort was drawn from a small rural village of predominantly one ethnic group. The controlled-infection cohort was small, limiting analysis of inter-individual variability in gammadelta T cell responses. In Vdelta2-negative, largely Vdelta1+, gammadelta TCR repertoires, repeated controlled infections appeared to drive waves of new clonotype selection.

The clonotype originates from a pool of human donors (malaria-infected and uninfected, not separated). The chain is encoded by TRDV1 joined to TRDJ1; 8 bases in the junction line up with TRDD3. Material for sequencing was gamma-delta T cells from blood. The CDR3 protein is CALGERIIPRALYWGFVWKLIF. The DNA sequence is given as TGTGCTCTTGGGGAACGGATCATTCCCCGGGCATTATACTGGGGGTTCGTTTGGAAACTCATCTTT.